This TCR beta chain was observed in a study of cytomegalovirus exposure and HLA in healthy donors. Study-level findings and limits: Later on, an analysis tied approximately 17,000 TCR beta sequences to HLA alleles at 0.05 false discovery rate.

Both 60 Vbeta primers and 13 Jbeta primers went into the PCR. Clones were sequenced by immunoSEQ multiplex PCR, and TCRdb holds only the in-frame ones, with some missing. The repertoire has about 150,000 clones, 75% of them found once; the top ten carry over 9%. With regard to this clone: Its antigen is unidentified.

Sequenced sample: PBMCs. This TCR was sampled from a man in his late teens or twenties in good health and CMV-seropositive.

The CDR3 DNA reads as TGTGCCAGCTCTAGGGGGCTCGTCGGAGAGACCCAGTACTTC. It codes for CASSRGLVGETQYF. The V and J genes are TRBV2 and TRBJ2-5; 7 bases align to TRBD1. J gave up 4 bases and V 8 bases, and 10 bases lay outside the gene matches. Germline assignment: CDR1 SNHLY and CDR2 FYNNEI. This CDR3 contains 14 residues.